The T cell receptor beta chain described here comes from a study of blood T cell repertoires in COVID-19. Study in general: The study drew acute and convalescent COVID-19 samples from the United States, Italy and Spain. PBMCs, B-cell-depleted T cells, or T cells were the source of the cDNA or gDNA that made up the material.

Symptom resolution, clearance, or two negative PCRs marked the recovered donors of Cohort 3. In the original analysis: Amplification with reference gene primers provided the estimates of nucleated cell counts. Profiling relied on immunoSEQ multiplex PCR, and the TCRdb table lists in-frame clones only, not all of them. That table supplies the V and J calls and clone size; D and trimming were determined from the DNA. The table shows some 330,000 clones, with roughly four fifths occurring only once. The sequenced material came from PBMCs or T cells enriched from blood (not recorded which). The sequence derives from a woman in her forties or fifties who had recovered from COVID-19.

The CDR3 DNA reads TGTGCCAGCAGCTTGTCGGGAGGACTAGCGGGAGCAAGAGACGATACGCAGTATTTT. Its protein is CASSLSGGLAGARDDTQYF. This sequence joins TRBV5-5 and TRBJ2-3; 13 bases fit TRBD2. V shed 1 base and J 6 bases; nucleotides not matched to a gene: 14. Germline V gene sequence: CDR1 SGHKS, CDR2 YYEKEE (reference sequence). The CDR3 loop spans 19 amino acids.